These T cell receptor beta chains were read from a single sample in a study of beta chain features in type 1 diabetes. Generated by immunoSEQ multiplex PCR, the TCRdb table keeps only in-frame clones and is missing some. The sample consists of 200,000 to 250,000 clones, 11% of them appearing once. The source material was central memory CD4+ T cells from blood. The receptor source for this set is a man between 18 and 35 years old in good health. The CDR3 runs from the conserved cysteine through the conserved F or W. The D gene is left open where the match is weak. Clone size, where shown, is once, few, many, or a class for clones that have expanded.

NA	TRBV30	TRBJ2-3	NA	CAWSQTGDTQYF	TGTGCCTGGAGCCAAACGGGAGATACGCAGTATTTT
many	TRBV25-1	TRBJ2-7	TRBD2	CASSAGGAGGYEQYF	TGTGCCAGCAGTGCCGGAGGAGCGGGGGGCTACGAGCAGTACTTC
few	TRBV9	TRBJ2-5	TRBD2	CASSVDEREWETQYF	TGTGCCAGCAGCGTAGATGAGCGGGAGTGGGAGACCCAGTACTTC
few	TRBV9	TRBJ2-5	NA	CASSVEGRARTQYF	TGTGCCAGCAGCGTAGAAGGAAGGGCCAGGACCCAGTACTTC
NA	TRBV29-1	TRBJ2-2	NA	CSVESGLRTGELFF	TGCAGCGTTGAATCTGGTCTCAGGACCGGGGAGCTGTTTTTT
NA	TRBV7-3	TRBJ2-1	NA	CASSSGTYNEQFF	TGTGCCAGCAGCTCCGGGACATACAATGAGCAGTTCTTC
NA	TRBV7-2	TRBJ2-3	NA	CASSTSRSREGGTDTQYF	TGTGCCAGCAGCACTAGCCGATCCCGTGAAGGAGGGACAGATACGCAGTATTTT
few	TRBV19	TRBJ2-7	TRBD2	CASSVGLASGEQYF	TGTGCCAGTAGTGTCGGACTAGCTTCGGGGGAGCAGTACTTC
NA	TRBV5-1	TRBJ2-7	NA	CASGRSSYEQYF	TGCGCCAGCGGACGTAGCTCCTACGAGCAGTACTTC
NA	TRBV4-3	TRBJ2-3	NA	CASSQEFSGAGADTQYF	TGCGCCAGCAGCCAAGAATTCTCAGGGGCTGGTGCAGATACGCAGTATTTT
few	TRBV30	TRBJ1-1	NA	CAWSVNLGTEAFF	TGTGCCTGGAGTGTAAACCTGGGAACTGAAGCTTTCTTT
few	TRBV7-9	TRBJ2-3	NA	CASSPLATDTQYF	TGTGCCAGCAGCCCCCTAGCCACAGATACGCAGTATTTT
few	TRBV6-5	TRBJ2-4	NA	CASSYLRENIQYF	TGTGCCAGCAGTTACCTCAGGGAAAACATTCAGTACTTC
NA	TRBV5-4	TRBJ2-1	NA	CASSFYGSLNEQFF	TGTGCCAGCAGCTTCTACGGGAGCCTGAATGAGCAGTTCTTC
few	TRBV30	TRBJ1-5	NA	CAWSVGGPQHF	TGTGCCTGGAGTGTAGGGGGGCCCCAGCATTTT
few	TRBV7-2	TRBJ2-1	TRBD2	CASRRSGVTNEQFF	TGTGCCAGTCGCCGCAGCGGGGTGACCAATGAGCAGTTCTTC
NA	TRBV7-2	TRBJ2-3	NA	CASSFAPGLPRREDTQYF	TGTGCCAGCAGTTTCGCCCCGGGACTGCCGAGGAGGGAAGATACGCAGTATTTT
NA	TRBV5-6	TRBJ2-7	TRBD2	CASSVGTSGGMYF	TGTGCCAGCAGCGTAGGGACTAGCGGAGGGATGTACTTC
few	TRBV9	TRBJ2-1	TRBD2	CASSVLSSGSYNEQFF	TGTGCCAGCAGCGTTTTGTCTAGCGGGAGCTACAATGAGCAGTTCTTC
few	TRBV30	TRBJ2-7	TRBD1	CAWMRTGSSYEQYF	TGTGCCTGGATGAGGACAGGAAGCTCCTACGAGCAGTACTTC
NA	TRBV10-3	TRBJ1-2	NA	CAISESKQYGNGYTF	TGTGCCATCAGTGAGTCGAAGCAGTACGGGAATGGCTACACCTTC
NA	TRBV15	TRBJ1-2	NA	CATSSGFRNYGYTF	TGTGCCACCAGCAGTGGATTCCGGAACTATGGCTACACCTTC
NA	TRBV13	TRBJ2-7	NA	CASSYRAQPYEQYF	TGTGCCAGCAGCTACAGGGCCCAACCTTACGAGCAGTACTTC
NA	TRBV30	TRBJ2-1	NA	CAWSAINEQFF	TGTGCCTGGAGTGCAATAAATGAGCAGTTCTTC
few	TRBV15	TRBJ2-1	NA	CATSSGQGSAYNEQFF	TGTGCCACCAGCAGCGGTCAGGGGAGCGCCTACAATGAGCAGTTCTTC
NA	TRBV7-9	TRBJ1-2	NA	CASSLGDLGGYTF	TGTGCCAGCAGCTTAGGGGATCTCGGTGGCTACACCTTC
NA	TRBV7-2	TRBJ2-1	TRBD1	CASSLDRGSYNEQFF	TGTGCCAGCAGCTTGGACAGGGGATCCTACAATGAGCAGTTCTTC
few	TRBV5-1	TRBJ2-1	TRBD2	CASSLRLARDNEQFF	TGCGCCAGCAGCTTAAGACTAGCGAGAGACAATGAGCAGTTCTTC
few	TRBV5-1	TRBJ2-5	TRBD2	CASSRGTSEEETQYF	TGCGCCAGCAGCCGCGGGACTAGCGAGGAGGAGACCCAGTACTTC
NA	TRBV27	TRBJ1-4	NA	CASSLQGRGEKLFF	TGTGCCAGCAGTTTACAGGGACGTGGTGAAAAACTGTTTTTT